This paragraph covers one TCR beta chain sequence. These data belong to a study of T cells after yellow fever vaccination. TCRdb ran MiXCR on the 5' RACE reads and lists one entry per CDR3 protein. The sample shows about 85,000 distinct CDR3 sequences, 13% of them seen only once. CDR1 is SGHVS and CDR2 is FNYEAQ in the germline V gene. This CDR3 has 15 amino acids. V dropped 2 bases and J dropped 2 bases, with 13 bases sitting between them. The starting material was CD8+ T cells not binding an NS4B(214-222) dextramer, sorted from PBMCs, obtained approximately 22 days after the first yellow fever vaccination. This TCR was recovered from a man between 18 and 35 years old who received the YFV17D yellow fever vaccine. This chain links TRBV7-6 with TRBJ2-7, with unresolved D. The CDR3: CASSLNLGTPYEQYF. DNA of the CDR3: TGTGCCAGCAGCTTAAATCTTGGCACCCCCTACGAGCAGTACTTC.